This T cell receptor (beta chain) came from a study of control samples from healthy donors and cancer patients. CDR1 is SGDLS and CDR2 is YYNGEE in the germline V gene. The CDR3 has 15 residues. Unmatched junction bases numbered 7, after V lost 2 bases and J lost 5 bases. The repertoire was sequenced with immunoSEQ multiplex PCR; TCRdb's copy has only in-frame clones and lacks some. The repertoire holds around 99,000 clones, with around 89% as singletons. This TCR was recovered from a woman between 45 and 60 years old in good health. The sample comprised blood. The chain carries TRBV9 and TRBJ2-3, with 8 bases that match TRBD1. The CDR3 region has the DNA TGTGCCAGCAGCGTCACCGGACAGGGAATAGATACGCAGTATTTT. Translating it yields CASSVTGQGIDTQYF.